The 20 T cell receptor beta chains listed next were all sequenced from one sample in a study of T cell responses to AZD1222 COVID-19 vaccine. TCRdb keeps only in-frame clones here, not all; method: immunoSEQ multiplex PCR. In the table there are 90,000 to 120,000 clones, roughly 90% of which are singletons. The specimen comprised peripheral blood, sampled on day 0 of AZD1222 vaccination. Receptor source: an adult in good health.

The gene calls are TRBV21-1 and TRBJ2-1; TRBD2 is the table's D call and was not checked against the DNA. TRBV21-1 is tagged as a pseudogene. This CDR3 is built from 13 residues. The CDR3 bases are TGTGCCAGCAGCAAATCGAGAATGAGTGAGCAGTTCTTC. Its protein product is CASSKSRMSEQFF.

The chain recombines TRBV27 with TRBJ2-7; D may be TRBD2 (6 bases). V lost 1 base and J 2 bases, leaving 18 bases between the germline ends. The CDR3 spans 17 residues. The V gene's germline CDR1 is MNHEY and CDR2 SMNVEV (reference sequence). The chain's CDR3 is CASSLWPVAGLPYEQYF. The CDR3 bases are TGTGCCAGCAGTTTATGGCCCGTGGCAGGACTACCCTACGAGCAGTACTTC.

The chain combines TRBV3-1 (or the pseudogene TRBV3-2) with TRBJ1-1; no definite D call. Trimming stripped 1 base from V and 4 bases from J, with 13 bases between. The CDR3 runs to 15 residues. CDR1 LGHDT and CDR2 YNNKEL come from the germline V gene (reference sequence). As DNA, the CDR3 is TGTGCCAGCAGCCAAGTGTTGGCCGGGCCCACTGAAGCTTTCTTT. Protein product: CASSQVLAGPTEAFF.

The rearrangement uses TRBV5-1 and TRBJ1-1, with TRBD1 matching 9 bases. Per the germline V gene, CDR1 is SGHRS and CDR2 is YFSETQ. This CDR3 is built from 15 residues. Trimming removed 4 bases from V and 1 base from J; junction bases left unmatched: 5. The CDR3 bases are TGCGCCAGCAGCCAACAGGGGGCGGGGAACACTGAAGCTTTCTTT. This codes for CASSQQGAGNTEAFF. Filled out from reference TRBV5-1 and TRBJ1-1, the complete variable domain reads KAGVTQTPRYLIKTRGQQVTLSCSPISGHRSVSWYQQTPGQGLQFLFEYFSETQRNKGNFPGRFSGRQFSNSRSEMNVSTLELGDSALYLCASSQQGAGNTEAFFGQGTRLTVV.

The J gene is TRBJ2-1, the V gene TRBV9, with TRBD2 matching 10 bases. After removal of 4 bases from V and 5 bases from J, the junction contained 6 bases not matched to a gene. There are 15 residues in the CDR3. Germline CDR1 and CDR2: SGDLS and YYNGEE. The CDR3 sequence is CASSFASGRDNEQFF. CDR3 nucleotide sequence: TGTGCCAGCAGCTTCGCTAGCGGGAGAGACAATGAGCAGTTCTTC. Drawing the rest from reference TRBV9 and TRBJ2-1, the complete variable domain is DSGVTQTPKHLITATGQRVTLRCSPRSGDLSVYWYQQSLDQGLQFLIQYYNGEERAKGNILERFSAQQFPDLHSELNLSSLELGDSALYFCASSFASGRDNEQFFGPGTRLTVL.

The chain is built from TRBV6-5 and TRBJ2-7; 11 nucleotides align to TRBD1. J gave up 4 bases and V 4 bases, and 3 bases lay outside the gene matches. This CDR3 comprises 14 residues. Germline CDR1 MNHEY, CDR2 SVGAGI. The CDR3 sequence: CASSSGTGGYEQYF. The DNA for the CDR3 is TGTGCCAGCAGTTCGGGGACAGGGGGATACGAGCAGTACTTC.

CDR3 residues: CASSLSTRAGGYTF. The CDR3 nucleotides are TGTGCCAGCAGTTTATCGACGAGGGCCGGTGGCTACACCTTC. The V and J genes are TRBV27 and TRBJ1-2; D uncertain. CDR1 and CDR2 (germline): MNHEY, SMNVEV (reference sequence). The CDR3 is 14 amino acids. Trimming pared 0 bases from V and 7 bases from J, leaving 12 bases between.

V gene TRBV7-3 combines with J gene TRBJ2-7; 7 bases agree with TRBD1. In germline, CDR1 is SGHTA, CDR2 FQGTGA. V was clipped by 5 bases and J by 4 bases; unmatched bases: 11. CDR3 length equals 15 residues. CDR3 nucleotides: TGTGCCAGCAGCCCAACCGGGACAGCCCAATACGAGCAGTACTTC. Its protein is CASSPTGTAQYEQYF.

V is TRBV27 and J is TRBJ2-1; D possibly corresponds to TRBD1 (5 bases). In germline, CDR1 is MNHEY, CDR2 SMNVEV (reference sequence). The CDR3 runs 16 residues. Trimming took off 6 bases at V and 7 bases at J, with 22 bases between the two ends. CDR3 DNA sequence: TGTGCCAGCAGACCAAGTAGCAGGGCCGGGTATAATGAGCAGTTCTTC. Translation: CASRPSSRAGYNEQFF.

The CDR3 protein is CASTPLGGPSPLHF. CDR3 DNA: TGTGCCAGCACCCCCTTGGGGGGCCCTTCACCCCTCCACTTT. The chain recombines TRBV9 with TRBJ1-6; TRBD1 might be the D (6 bases). Germline CDR1 SGDLS, CDR2 YYNGEE. The V end was cut by 6 bases, the J end by 9 bases, with 16 bases between. CDR3 length: 14 residues.

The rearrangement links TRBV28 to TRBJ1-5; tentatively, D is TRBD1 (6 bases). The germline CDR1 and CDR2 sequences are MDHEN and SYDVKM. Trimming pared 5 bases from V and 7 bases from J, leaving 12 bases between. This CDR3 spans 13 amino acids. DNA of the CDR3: TGTGCCAGCAGTGATGACAGGTGGCAGCCCCAGCATTTT. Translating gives CASSDDRWQPQHF.

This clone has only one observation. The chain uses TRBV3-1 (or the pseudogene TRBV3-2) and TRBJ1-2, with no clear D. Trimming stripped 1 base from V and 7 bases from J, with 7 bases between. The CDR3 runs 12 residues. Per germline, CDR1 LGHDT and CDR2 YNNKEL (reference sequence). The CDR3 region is CASSQAGCGYTF. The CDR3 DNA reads TGTGCCAGCAGCCAAGCGGGGTGTGGCTACACCTTC.

The CDR3 spells CATLSWVSNQPQHF. In nucleotides, the CDR3 is TGTGCCACCCTAAGTTGGGTGAGCAATCAGCCCCAGCATTTT. V is TRBV24-1 and J is TRBJ1-5; D uncertain. V was clipped by 9 bases and J by 1 base, with 12 bases between them. Germline lookup yields CDR1 KGHDR and CDR2 SFDVKD. This CDR3 has 14 amino acids.

CDR3 sequence reads: CASSPRGSGLSSDTQYF. CDR3 coding DNA: TGTGCCAGCAGTCCCCGGGGTAGCGGGTTAAGTTCAGATACGCAGTATTTT. The J gene is TRBJ2-3, the V gene TRBV6-6, with 7 bases matching TRBD2. The CDR3 is made up of 17 amino acids. V was clipped by 5 bases and J by 4 bases; unmatched bases: 15. CDR1 is MNHNY and CDR2 is SVGAGI in the germline V gene (reference sequence).

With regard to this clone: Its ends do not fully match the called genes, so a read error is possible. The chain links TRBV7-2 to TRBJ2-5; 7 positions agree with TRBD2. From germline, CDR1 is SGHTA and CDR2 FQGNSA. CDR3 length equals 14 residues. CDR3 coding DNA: TGTGCCAGCAGCCCGAGACTAGCCCAAGAGGCCCAGTACTTC. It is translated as CASSPRLAQEAQYF.

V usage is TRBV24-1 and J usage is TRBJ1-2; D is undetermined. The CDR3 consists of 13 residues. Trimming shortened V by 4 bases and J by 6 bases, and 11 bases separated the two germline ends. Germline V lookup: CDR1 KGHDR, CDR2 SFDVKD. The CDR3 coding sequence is TGTGCCACCAGTGACCAAACAAGAAATGGCTACACCTTC. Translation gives CATSDQTRNGYTF.

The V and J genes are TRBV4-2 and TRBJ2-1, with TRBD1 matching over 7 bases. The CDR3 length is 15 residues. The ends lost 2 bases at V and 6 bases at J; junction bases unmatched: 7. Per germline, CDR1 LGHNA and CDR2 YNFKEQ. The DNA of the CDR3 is TGTGCCAGCAGCCAAAGGACAGGAGCCGGCAATGAGCAGTTCTTC. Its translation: CASSQRTGAGNEQFF.

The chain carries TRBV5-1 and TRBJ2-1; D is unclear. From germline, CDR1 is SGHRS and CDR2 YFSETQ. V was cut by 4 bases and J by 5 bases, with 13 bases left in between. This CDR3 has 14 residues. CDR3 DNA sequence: TGCGCCAGCAGCAGACTGCGTCCAGACAATGAGCAGTTCTTC. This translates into CASSRLRPDNEQFF.

CDR3 sequence: CASSSGTSGRVNEQFF. In DNA, the CDR3 is TGTGCCAGCAGCTCCGGGACTAGCGGGAGGGTAAATGAGCAGTTCTTC. This chain joins TRBV7-8 and TRBJ2-1; 16 bases are a match to TRBD2. Germline values: CDR1 SGHVS, CDR2 FQNEAQ. The V and J ends lost 4 bases and 7 bases, in that order; junction bases with no gene match: 4. The CDR3 loop spans 16 amino acids.

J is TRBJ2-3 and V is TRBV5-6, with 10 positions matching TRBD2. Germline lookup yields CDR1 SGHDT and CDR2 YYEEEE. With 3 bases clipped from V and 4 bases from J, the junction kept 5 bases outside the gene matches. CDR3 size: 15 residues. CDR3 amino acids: CASSSELAGPDTQYF. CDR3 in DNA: TGTGCCAGCAGCTCGGAACTAGCGGGGCCAGATACGCAGTATTTT.